The sequence of this T cell receptor (beta chain) was determined in a study of cytomegalovirus exposure and HLA in healthy donors. In this sample, this clone turned up once. The primer mix had 60 Vbeta and 13 Jbeta primers. The protocol was immunoSEQ multiplex PCR, while the TCRdb copy is restricted to in-frame clones and leaves out a portion. This table has roughly 100,000 clones, 60% to 80% appearing once. CDR1 and CDR2 (germline): MDHEN, SYDVKM. The CDR3 is 14 amino acids. Between the trimmed V and J ends, which lost 2 bases and 5 bases, there was a span of 10 bases. V is TRBV28 and J is TRBJ2-1, with D hard to call. Sequenced: PBMCs. The TCR was taken from a boy between 10 and 17 years old in good health and CMV-seronegative. The CDR3, as DNA: TGTGCCAGCAGTTTACGAGGCGGCAACAATGAGCAGTTCTTC. Translating it yields CASSLRGGNNEQFF. Based on the CDR3 plus reference TRBV28 and TRBJ2-1, the full variable domain is DVKVTQSSRYLVKRTGEKVFLECVQDMDHENMFWYRQDPGLGLRLIYFSYDVKMKEKGDIPEGYSVSREKKERFSLILESASTNQTSMYLCASSLRGGNNEQFFGPGTRLTVL.